This T cell receptor beta chain was identified in a study of blood T cell repertoires in COVID-19. This CDR3 has 15 residues. Germline CDR1 and CDR2: SEHNR and FQNEAQ (reference sequence). Deletions cut 5 bases from V and 0 bases from J, with 8 bases between. Some clones are missing from TCRdb's copy, which holds only in-frame ones; the method was immunoSEQ multiplex PCR. The sample has approximately 390,000 clones; 85% to 90% are singletons. The chain couples TRBV7-9 to TRBJ1-6; D is uncertain. The sequenced sample was peripheral blood. The clonotype originates from a young man with active or convalescent COVID-19. As DNA, the CDR3 is TGTGCCAGCAGCCGAGGTGCCTCCTATAATTCACCCCTCCACTTT. This sequence encodes CASSRGASYNSPLHF.